One and the same sample provided the 22 T cell receptor beta chains below, sequenced in a study of cytomegalovirus exposure and HLA in healthy donors. A multiplex PCR was run with 60 Vbeta primers and 13 Jbeta primers. Sequencing was performed with immunoSEQ multiplex PCR; in TCRdb, only in-frame clones are kept and a portion is missing. Counted here are 210,000 or so clones, roughly 81% occurring once; the ten biggest clones make up roughly 2.1%. The specimen sequenced was PBMCs. These receptors were collected from a woman aged 30 to 39 in good health and CMV-seropositive.

This clone was seen more than once but under ten times. The junction does not match germline at one end; this may be a read error. The gene calls are TRBV10-3 and TRBJ1-2; D not resolved. This CDR3 has 14 residues. Germline assignment: CDR1 ENHRY and CDR2 SYGVKD. The CDR3, as DNA: TGTGCCATCAGAGAGTATGACACCAACTATGGCTACACCTTC. It yields the protein CAIREYDTNYGYTF.

This clone turned up a few times. The genes are TRBV29-1 and TRBJ1-3, with 7 bases aligning to TRBD1. CDR3 size: 15 residues. Germline lookup yields CDR1 SQVTM and CDR2 ANQGSEA. V lost 6 bases, J lost 0 bases, and 8 bases stayed unmatched. The CDR3: CSVTIQGFSGNTIYF. CDR3 sequence (DNA): TGCAGCGTAACAATACAGGGGTTCTCTGGAAACACCATATATTTT.

The chain joins TRBV9 to TRBJ2-1; 8 bases match TRBD2. The CDR3 sequence is 16 residues long. Germline CDR1 and CDR2: SGDLS and YYNGEE. V was clipped by 1 base and J by 10 bases; unmatched bases: 13. The CDR3 DNA reads TGTGCCAGCAGCGTAAGTCCACTAGCGGTACCCTGGGAGCAGTTCTTC. This codes for CASSVSPLAVPWEQFF. Based on the CDR3 plus reference TRBV9 and TRBJ2-1, the full variable domain is DSGVTQTPKHLITATGQRVTLRCSPRSGDLSVYWYQQSLDQGLQFLIQYYNGEERAKGNILERFSAQQFPDLHSELNLSSLELGDSALYFCASSVSPLAVPWEQFFGPGTRLTVL.

This clone was counted between two and nine times. The chain couples TRBV5-6 to TRBJ1-1, with D hard to call. Germline V CDR1 and CDR2: SGHDT, YYEEEE. V shed 2 bases and J shed 0 bases, with 8 bases lying between them. CDR3 length equals 14 residues. The CDR3 is CASSFRQVNTEAFF. CDR3 nucleotide sequence: TGTGCCAGCAGCTTTAGGCAGGTGAACACTGAAGCTTTCTTT.

The chain joins TRBV7-2 to TRBJ2-7; no clear D. Germline V gene data show CDR1 as SGHTA and CDR2 as FQGNSA. The germline V and J ends were trimmed by 3 bases and 2 bases, with 14 bases remaining between them. The CDR3 extends over 15 amino acids. This CDR3 is CASSLAANSPYEQYF. CDR3 in DNA: TGTGCCAGCAGCTTGGCGGCTAATTCCCCCTACGAGCAGTACTTC.

The J gene is TRBJ1-1, the V gene TRBV16; TRBD1 matches at 12 bases. Trimming removed 2 bases from V and 1 base from J; junction bases left unmatched: 8. CDR1 is KGHSY, CDR2 FQNENV, per germline. There are 18 residues in the CDR3. The chain's CDR3 is CASSQALGTGGRNTEAFF. The CDR3 coding sequence is TGTGCCAGCAGCCAAGCCTTAGGGACAGGGGGCAGGAACACTGAAGCTTTCTTT. The whole variable domain, remainder taken from reference TRBV16 and TRBJ1-1, is GEEVAQTPKHLVRGEGQKAKLYCAPIKGHSYVFWYQQVLKNEFKFLISFQNENVFDETGMPKERFSAKCLPNSPCSLEIQATKLEDSAVYFCASSQALGTGGRNTEAFFGQGTRLTVV.

The V call is TRBV9, the J call TRBJ1-6; D is uncertain. The ends were cut back, 0 bases at V and 9 bases at J, with 13 bases in the middle. CDR3 length equals 15 residues. CDR1 SGDLS and CDR2 YYNGEE come from the germline V gene. CDR3 coding DNA: TGTGCCAGCAGCGTAGGTGGCAGTTCCCGTTCACCCCTCCACTTT. As protein: CASSVGGSSRSPLHF.

V usage is TRBV7-2 and J usage is TRBJ1-2, with D perhaps matching TRBD1 (6 bases). Germline V CDR1 and CDR2: SGHTA, FQGNSA. Trimming took 4 bases from V and 4 from J, leaving 13 bases between them. The CDR3 has 14 residues. The CDR3 coding sequence is TGTGCCAGCAGCTACCGACAGGTCCCCTATGGCTACACCTTC. It specifies CASSYRQVPYGYTF.

J is TRBJ2-3 and V is TRBV4-3, with 8 bases that match TRBD2. This CDR3 contains 16 residues. Unmatched junction bases numbered 8, after V lost 3 bases and J lost 3 bases. The germline V gene has CDR1 LGHNA and CDR2 YSLEER. This CDR3 is CASSQDFGGGTDTQYF. In DNA form, the CDR3 reads TGCGCCAGCAGCCAGGACTTCGGCGGGGGGACAGATACGCAGTATTTT.

The chain combines TRBV7-9 with TRBJ2-7; 12 bases fit TRBD2. The CDR3 runs 15 residues. The V and J ends lost 6 bases and 2 bases, in that order; junction bases with no gene match: 5. Germline-derived CDR1 and CDR2 are SEHNR and FQNEAQ (reference sequence). CDR3 loop: CASSPGLAGPYEQYF. The CDR3 DNA sequence: TGTGCCAGCAGTCCAGGACTAGCGGGGCCCTACGAGCAGTACTTC.

The chain combines TRBV9 with TRBJ2-1, with TRBD1 matching over 7 bases. Germline lookup yields CDR1 SGDLS and CDR2 YYNGEE. V shed 1 base and J 3 bases; nucleotides not matched to a gene: 1. This CDR3 has 14 amino acids. The CDR3 nucleotides read TGTGCCAGCAGCGTACAGGGGGACTACAATGAGCAGTTCTTC. As protein: CASSVQGDYNEQFF.

Only one count was recorded for this clone. The CDR3 DNA reads as TGCGCCAGCAGCTTGGCCGGGACTAGACGCACAGATACGCAGTATTTT. This encodes CASSLAGTRRTDTQYF. V gene TRBV5-1 combines with J gene TRBJ2-3; TRBD2 aligns across 8 bases. V dropped 0 bases and J dropped 1; count of bases not matched to a gene: 4. Looked up from germline, CDR1 is SGHRS and CDR2 is YFSETQ. This CDR3 spans 16 amino acids. Full variable domain (missing parts from reference TRBV5-1 and TRBJ2-3): KAGVTQTPRYLIKTRGQQVTLSCSPISGHRSVSWYQQTPGQGLQFLFEYFSETQRNKGNFPGRFSGRQFSNSRSEMNVSTLELGDSALYLCASSLAGTRRTDTQYFGPGTRLTVL.

The chain couples TRBV7-2 to TRBJ2-7, with 10 bases aligning to TRBD2. The CDR3 runs to 15 residues. With V trimmed by 1 base and J by 4 bases, 4 bases remained unmatched. Germline assignment: CDR1 SGHTA and CDR2 FQGNSA. CDR3 loop: CASSLEASGRYEQYF. CDR3 nucleotide sequence: TGTGCCAGCAGCTTAGAGGCTAGCGGGAGATACGAGCAGTACTTC.

V gene TRBV18 combines with J gene TRBJ1-5; D perhaps matches TRBD1 (6 bases). The germline V gene encodes CDR1 KGHSH and CDR2 LQKENI. The CDR3 spans 15 residues. Deletions cut 4 bases from V and 0 bases from J, with 10 bases between. CDR3 sequence reads: CASSRAGVSNQPQHF. The CDR3 DNA sequence: TGTGCCAGCTCACGGGCAGGGGTTAGCAATCAGCCCCAGCATTTT. Filled out from reference TRBV18 and TRBJ1-5, the complete variable domain reads NAGVMQNPRHLVRRRGQEARLRCSPMKGHSHVYWYRQLPEEGLKFMVYLQKENIIDESGMPKERFSAEFPKEGPSILRIQQVVRGDSAAYFCASSRAGVSNQPQHFGDGTRLSIL.

With respect to this clone: Other DNA sequences from this sample encode an identical CDR3 as well. This chain uses TRBV29-1 with TRBJ2-5; 10 bases agree with TRBD2. There are 12 residues in the CDR3. The V segment lost 5 bases and the J segment 4 bases; nucleotides outside the gene matches: 1. Germline-derived CDR1 and CDR2 are SQVTM and ANQGSEA. The chain's CDR3 is CSVSGGAETQYF. The DNA of the CDR3 is TGCAGCGTTAGCGGGGGGGCAGAGACCCAGTACTTC. The variable domain in full, with the rest retrieved from reference TRBV29-1 and TRBJ2-5, is SAVISQKPSRDICQRGTSLTIQCQVDSQVTMMFWYRQQPGQSLTLIATANQGSEATYESGFVIDKFPISRPNLTFSTLTVSNMSPEDSSIYLCSVSGGAETQYFGPGTRLLVL.

V usage is TRBV30 and J usage is TRBJ1-5; tentative D call: TRBD1 (5 bases). Per the germline V gene, CDR1 is GTSNPN and CDR2 is SVGIG (reference sequence). There are 14 residues in the CDR3. The ends were cut back, 2 bases at V and 0 bases at J, with 8 bases in the middle. CDR3 nucleotides: TGTGCCTGGAGTACAGGCATTAGCAATCAGCCCCAGCATTTT. It specifies CAWSTGISNQPQHF.

Only a few counts were recorded for this clone. The chain combines TRBV4-1 with TRBJ1-2; the match to TRBD1 covers 7 bases. Germline V gene data show CDR1 as MGHRA and CDR2 as YSYEKL. The CDR3 sequence is 14 residues long. J gave up 4 bases and V 4 bases, and 6 bases lay outside the gene matches. Here the CDR3 DNA reads TGCGCCAGCAGCCGACAGGGAGCCGGCTATGGCTACACCTTC. Translating gives CASSRQGAGYGYTF.

The genes are TRBV4-3 and TRBJ1-2; D uncertain. V was clipped by 2 bases and J by 1 base, with 11 bases between them. Germline V gene sequence: CDR1 LGHNA, CDR2 YSLEER. The CDR3 spans 15 residues. The CDR3 region has the DNA TGCGCCAGCAGCCAACGGCAAGAGGGTAACTATGGCTACACCTTC. Translation gives CASSQRQEGNYGYTF.

The chain couples TRBV4-3 to TRBJ2-1, with 15 nucleotides matching TRBD2. The CDR3 covers 19 residues. V shed 0 bases, J shed 6 bases, and the junction held 9 bases outside the gene matches. From germline, CDR1 is LGHNA and CDR2 YSLEER. In DNA form, the CDR3 reads TGCGCCAGCAGCCAAGAACTAGGACTAGCGGGGGGGCCCCGCAATGAGCAGTTCTTC. As protein: CASSQELGLAGGPRNEQFF.

The chain couples TRBV2 to TRBJ1-2; TRBD1 matches at 7 bases. V gave up 6 bases and J gave up 2 bases; unmatched junction bases: 6. This CDR3 is built from 14 residues. Per the germline V gene, CDR1 is SNHLY and CDR2 is FYNNEI. The CDR3 sequence: CASRGDRENYGYTF. The CDR3 DNA sequence: TGTGCCAGCAGGGGCGACAGGGAGAACTATGGCTACACCTTC.

This clone was counted between two and nine times. V usage is TRBV6-5 and J usage is TRBJ1-3, with unresolved D. Germline V CDR1 and CDR2: MNHEY, SVGAGI. Trimming removed 8 bases at V and 0 bases at J, with 14 bases between. This CDR3 has 15 amino acids. CDR3 bases: TGTGCCAGCGGCTCCGGAGACTACTCTGGAAACACCATATATTTT. Translating it yields CASGSGDYSGNTIYF.

The gene calls are TRBV2 and TRBJ1-4; TRBD1 might be the D (5 bases). Trimming took off 8 bases at V and 14 bases at J, with 21 bases between the two ends. Germline assignment: CDR1 SNHLY and CDR2 FYNNEI. The CDR3 spans 13 residues. CDR3 nucleotide sequence: TGTGCCAGCGCACCGGGCCAGGGTTTTCGGCTGTTTTTT. It is translated as CASAPGQGFRLFF.